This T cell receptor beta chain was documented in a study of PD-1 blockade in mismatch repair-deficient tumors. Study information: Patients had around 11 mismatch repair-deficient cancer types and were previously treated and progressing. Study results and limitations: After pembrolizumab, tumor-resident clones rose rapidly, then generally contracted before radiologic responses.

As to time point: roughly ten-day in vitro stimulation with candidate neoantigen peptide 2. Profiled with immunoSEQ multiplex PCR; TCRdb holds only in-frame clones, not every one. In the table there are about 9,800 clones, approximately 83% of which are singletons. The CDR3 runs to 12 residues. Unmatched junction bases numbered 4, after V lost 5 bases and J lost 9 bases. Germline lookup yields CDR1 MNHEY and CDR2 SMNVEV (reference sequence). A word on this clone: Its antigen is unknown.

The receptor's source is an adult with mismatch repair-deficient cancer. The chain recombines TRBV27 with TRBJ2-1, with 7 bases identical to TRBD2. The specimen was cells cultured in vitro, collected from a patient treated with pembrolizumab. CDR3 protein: CASSATSAEQFF. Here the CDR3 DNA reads TGTGCCAGCAGTGCCACTAGCGCTGAGCAGTTCTTC.